These 20 T cell receptor beta chains share one sample of origin, sequenced in a study of blood T cell repertoires in COVID-19. Using immunoSEQ multiplex PCR, the repertoire was profiled, and TCRdb retains in-frame clones only, with some absent. The repertoire holds approximately 300,000 clones, around 87% seen once, with about 5% in the top ten. Input material: PBMCs or T cells enriched from blood (not recorded which). These receptors all stem from a woman in her 30s who had recovered from COVID-19.

The chain uses TRBV28 and TRBJ1-5; a possible D gene is TRBD1 (5 bases). The CDR3 runs 14 residues. Germline V gene sequence: CDR1 MDHEN, CDR2 SYDVKM. V lost 3 bases, J lost 6 bases, and 12 bases lay in between. The CDR3 is CASSFGGTGQPQHF. DNA for the CDR3: TGTGCCAGCAGTTTCGGAGGGACGGGTCAGCCCCAGCATTTT. Supplemented by reference TRBV28 and TRBJ1-5, the full variable domain reads DVKVTQSSRYLVKRTGEKVFLECVQDMDHENMFWYRQDPGLGLRLIYFSYDVKMKEKGDIPEGYSVSREKKERFSLILESASTNQTSMYLCASSFGGTGQPQHFGDGTRLSIL.

This rearrangement joins TRBV5-1 to TRBJ1-1, with TRBD1 as a possible D gene (5 bases). The CDR3 is 15 residues long. Trimming cost V 4 bases and J 0 bases, with 13 bases left between them. The germline V gene has CDR1 SGHRS and CDR2 YFSETQ. The CDR3 nucleotides read TGCGCCAGCAGCCCCGCGACAGATATGAACACTGAAGCTTTCTTT. This encodes CASSPATDMNTEAFF.

The CDR3 is CASTQTGSDSYEQYF. CDR3 sequence (DNA): TGTGCCAGCACCCAGACTGGATCAGACTCCTACGAGCAGTACTTC. This chain links TRBV6-5 with TRBJ2-7; no reliable D call. CDR1 is MNHEY, CDR2 SVGAGI, per germline. This CDR3 is 15 amino acids long. V gave up 7 bases and J gave up 0 bases, with 16 bases separating them.

In this sample, this clone turned up once. In DNA, the CDR3 is TGTGCCAGCGCCCTAAACAGCTATGGCTACACCTTC. Its protein product is CASALNSYGYTF. The chain joins TRBV2 to TRBJ1-2; no reliable D call. Trimming removed 8 bases at V and 4 bases at J, with 11 bases between. CDR1 is SNHLY and CDR2 is FYNNEI in the germline V gene. This CDR3 is 12 amino acids long.

This chain uses TRBV5-5 with TRBJ1-2; the match to TRBD1 covers 8 bases. The CDR3 is 17 residues long. Germline CDR1 reads SGHKS; CDR2 reads YYEKEE (reference sequence). The trim removed 0 bases at V and 5 bases at J, leaving 12 bases unmatched. The CDR3 nucleotides read TGTGCCAGCAGCTTGGGGAGATTGGACAGGGCCGGGTATGGCTACACCTTC. This encodes CASSLGRLDRAGYGYTF.

The V and J genes are TRBV6-5 and TRBJ2-7; 11 bases line up with TRBD2. The CDR3 sequence is 16 residues long. After removal of 2 bases from V and 0 bases from J, the junction contained 3 bases not matched to a gene. Germline V lookup: CDR1 MNHEY, CDR2 SVGAGI. DNA of the CDR3: TGTGCCAGCAGTTACCAACTAGCGGGAGCCTCCTACGAGCAGTACTTC. Amino acid sequence: CASSYQLAGASYEQYF.

In its sample, this clone was seen a few times. The gene calls are TRBV7-2 and TRBJ1-1; possible D gene TRBD1, 6 bases. CDR3 size: 15 residues. CDR1 and CDR2 (germline): SGHTA, FQGNSA. Trimming left V 6 bases short and J 6 bases short, with 20 bases between. The CDR3 loop reads CASRFTGTPRAEAFF. For the CDR3, the DNA is TGTGCCAGCAGATTCACAGGGACCCCTCGCGCTGAAGCTTTCTTT.

This sequence joins TRBV5-8 and TRBJ2-7; 10 nucleotides line up with TRBD1. Per the germline V gene, CDR1 is SGHTS and CDR2 is YDEGEE. This CDR3 spans 14 amino acids. The ends lost 4 bases at V and 6 bases at J; junction bases unmatched: 7. This chain's CDR3 is CASSQRDRGLEQYF. The DNA of the CDR3 is TGTGCCAGCAGCCAGAGGGACAGGGGTCTCGAGCAGTACTTC.

In its sample, this clone was seen once. This chain connects TRBV28 to TRBJ1-4, with unresolved D. This CDR3 is 14 amino acids long. The V gene lost 10 bases and the J gene lost 3 bases, with 15 bases spanning the gap. CDR1 is MDHEN, CDR2 SYDVKM, per germline. The CDR3, as DNA: TGTGCCACCCAACGGGTGTCGGCTAATGAAAAACTGTTTTTT. This codes for CATQRVSANEKLFF.

This clone came up a few times. The rearrangement joins TRBV11-3 to TRBJ2-1; TRBD2 might be the D (5 bases). With 2 bases removed from V and 6 bases from J, the gap between germline ends came to 14 bases. This CDR3 has 15 amino acids. Germline assignment: CDR1 SGHNT and CDR2 YENEEA. CDR3 amino acids: CASSLLPSGVNEQFF. CDR3 DNA sequence: TGTGCCAGCAGCTTACTCCCCTCCGGGGTCAATGAGCAGTTCTTC.

This clone is a singleton in its sample. V is TRBV7-4 and J is TRBJ1-3; a weak D match, TRBD1 (6 bases). Germline-derived CDR1 and CDR2 are SGHVT and SQSDAQ. The CDR3 has 16 residues. The V end was cut by 5 bases, the J end by 0 bases, with 14 bases between. Here the CDR3 reads CASSIYTGCSGNTIYF. DNA for the CDR3: TGTGCCAGCAGCATATATACAGGGTGCTCTGGAAACACCATATATTTT.

This chain connects TRBV2 to TRBJ1-6; weak D call: TRBD1 (6 bases). The CDR3 has 15 residues. Germline CDR1 is SNHLY and CDR2 is FYNNEI. Trimming removed 4 bases at V and 8 bases at J, with 15 bases between. CDR3 residues: CASSAQRPGDSPLHF. The CDR3 coding sequence is TGTGCCAGCAGTGCCCAGAGACCAGGGGATTCACCCCTCCACTTT.

Only one count was recorded for this clone. The rearrangement joins TRBV12-5 to TRBJ2-2; TRBD2 is a possible D gene (5 bases). Trimming removed 1 base from V and 0 bases from J, with 9 bases in between. CDR3 length equals 16 residues. Germline CDR1 reads LGHNT; CDR2 reads FRNRAP. Here the CDR3 DNA reads TGTGCTAGTGGTTTGGGCGGGTACACGAACACCGGGGAGCTGTTTTTT. Its protein product is CASGLGGYTNTGELFF.

This sequence joins TRBV10-3 and TRBJ1-5, with TRBD1 matching 8 bases. Losses at the gene ends were 2 bases for V and 0 bases for J; bases not matched to a gene: 3. Germline V lookup: CDR1 ENHRY, CDR2 SYGVKD. The CDR3 covers 16 residues. CDR3 loop: CAISEDRGYSNQPQHF. The CDR3 nucleotides read TGTGCCATCAGTGAGGACAGGGGATATAGCAATCAGCCCCAGCATTTT.

CDR3 residues: CASSGARNTEAFF. CDR3 DNA: TGTGCCAGCAGTGGGGCCAGGAACACTGAAGCTTTCTTT. The chain links TRBV2 to TRBJ1-1; D ambiguous. CDR3 length: 13 amino acids. Germline CDR1 is SNHLY and CDR2 is FYNNEI. The V end lost 4 bases, the J end lost 1 base, and 7 bases lay between the germline ends.

The rearrangement links TRBV19 to TRBJ2-7; maybe TRBD1 (6 bases). This CDR3 is built from 13 residues. The germline gives CDR1 LNHDA, CDR2 SQIVND (reference sequence). V lost 4 bases, J lost 3 bases, and 10 bases lay in between. Here the CDR3 reads CASSTNRDYEQYF. CDR3 coding DNA: TGTGCCAGTAGTACCAACAGGGACTACGAGCAGTACTTC.

The chain is built from TRBV5-4 and TRBJ2-2; D unclear. The ends were cut back, 5 bases at V and 5 bases at J, with 4 bases in the middle. The CDR3 loop spans 11 amino acids. From germline, CDR1 is SGHNT and CDR2 YYREEE (reference sequence). The CDR3 coding sequence is TGTGCCAGCAGTAAAACCGGGGAGCTGTTTTTT. Its translation: CASSKTGELFF.

The genes are TRBV5-1 and TRBJ2-2, with D perhaps TRBD2 (6 bases). CDR3 size: 15 residues. Germline values: CDR1 SGHRS, CDR2 YFSETQ. Trimming left V 5 bases short and J 5 bases short, with 16 bases between. DNA for the CDR3: TGCGCCAGCAGGTTTGGAGGGCTTGAGACCGGGGAGCTGTTTTTT. Translated: CASRFGGLETGELFF.

This sequence joins TRBV4-3 and TRBJ1-1; perhaps TRBD1 as D (5 bases). This CDR3 spans 14 amino acids. The V gene's germline CDR1 is LGHNA and CDR2 YSLEER. V lost 2 bases and J lost 1, with 8 bases in between. The CDR3: CASSQLTGNTEAFF. The CDR3 DNA sequence: TGCGCCAGCAGCCAATTAACAGGGAACACTGAAGCTTTCTTT.

This sequence joins TRBV7-6 and TRBJ1-6; 7 bases map to TRBD1. The germline CDR1 and CDR2 sequences are SGHVS and FNYEAQ. With 2 bases clipped from V and 7 bases from J, the junction kept 20 bases outside the gene matches. CDR3 size: 20 residues. In DNA, the CDR3 is TGTGCCAGCAGCTTACTGCCTATCGGGGGCGGCAGAGGGGGCAATTCACCCCTCCACTTT. It specifies CASSLLPIGGGRGGNSPLHF.